This T cell receptor beta chain comes out of a study of T cell repertoires in cytomegalovirus infection. In the study overall: Both recently identified HLA-C-restricted and well-studied HLA-B-restricted CMV epitopes were used in the study. It can be stated that public TCR beta signatures indicated CMV infection as well as a matching HLA type. Overall study findings and caveats: Carriage of CMV together with the relevant HLA was identifiable through cumulative public TCR beta family frequency. Dominant in the ex vivo response were TCR beta clonotypes restricted by HLA-C and specific for CMV.

Concerning this clonotype itself: Its antigen remains unknown.

Using its own MiXCR run on the reads, TCRdb lists one record per CDR3 protein. The sample records around 300,000 distinct CDR3 sequences, 20% to 25% being singletons. The CDR3 covers 14 residues. Looked up from germline, CDR1 is SEHNR and CDR2 is FQNEAQ (reference sequence). V lost 5 bases, J lost 3 bases, and 10 bases lay in between. V usage is TRBV7-9 and J usage is TRBJ1-4; no firm D call. Here the sequenced sample was cultured PBMCs, taken from culture after CMV antigen stimulation. This receptor was taken from a human donor in good health (CMV status not recorded). Some clones in this sample may be carry-over from other donors' samples. Here the CDR3 reads CASSVAAPNEKLFF. For the CDR3, the DNA is TGTGCCAGCAGCGTGGCAGCCCCTAATGAAAAACTGTTTTTT.